One and the same sample provided the 23 T cell receptor beta chains below, sequenced in a study of blood T cell repertoires in COVID-19. Assay used: immunoSEQ multiplex PCR; TCRdb lists only in-frame clones, some missing. The sample holds a few hundred thousand clones, 84% seen once. Sequencing was done on a sample of PBMCs or T cells enriched from blood (not recorded which). The receptors come from a man aged 50-59 years who had recovered from COVID-19.

The chain has TRBV18 and TRBJ2-2, with D uncertain. The CDR3 contains 13 residues. Between the trimmed V and J ends, which lost 6 bases and 4 bases, there was a span of 9 bases. Germline values: CDR1 KGHSH, CDR2 LQKENI. The chain's CDR3 is CASSRLTTGELFF. DNA of the CDR3: TGTGCCAGCTCCCGACTGACCACCGGGGAGCTGTTTTTT.

This clone has a single count. The chain combines TRBV5-1 with TRBJ2-5; 10 nucleotides agree with TRBD2. Germline V gives CDR1 SGHRS, CDR2 YFSETQ. Trimming took 4 bases from V and 4 from J; bases not matched to a gene: 13. This CDR3 has 17 amino acids. The CDR3 loop is CASSPRGSGGARETQYF. The CDR3 DNA sequence: TGCGCCAGCAGCCCTAGGGGGAGCGGGGGGGCTCGAGAGACCCAGTACTTC.

This clone has only one observation. The chain carries TRBV12-3 or TRBV12-4 and TRBJ1-3; 10 nucleotides align to TRBD1. The ends lost 7 bases at V and 8 bases at J; junction bases unmatched: 5. CDR3 length: 13 amino acids. In DNA, the CDR3 is TGTGCCAGCACGACAGGGGGCTTTCACACCATATATTTT. It codes for CASTTGGFHTIYF.

The J gene is TRBJ1-6, the V gene TRBV30; a weak D match, TRBD1 (5 bases). V was clipped by 7 bases and J by 4 bases, with 14 bases between them. The germline V gene encodes CDR1 GTSNPN and CDR2 SVGIG (reference sequence). The CDR3 is 14 residues long. The CDR3 loop is CASGTSGYNSPLHF. CDR3 in DNA: TGTGCCTCGGGGACTTCGGGTTATAATTCACCCCTCCACTTT.

The chain couples TRBV4-1 to TRBJ1-1, with 7 bases that match TRBD1. The V gene's germline CDR1 is MGHRA and CDR2 YSYEKL. CDR3 size: 14 residues. V shed 5 bases, J shed 3 bases, and the junction held 6 bases outside the gene matches. The CDR3 is CASSVQGPYTEAFF. The CDR3 DNA reads TGCGCCAGCAGCGTACAGGGGCCCTACACTGAAGCTTTCTTT.

J is TRBJ1-3 and V is TRBV5-1, with TRBD1 matching 11 bases. The CDR3 consists of 14 residues. CDR1 is SGHRS and CDR2 is YFSETQ in the germline V gene. V shed 5 bases and J 2 bases; nucleotides not matched to a gene: 0. This CDR3 is CASRGQGAGNTIYF. In DNA form, the CDR3 reads TGCGCCAGCAGGGGACAGGGGGCTGGAAACACCATATATTTT.

This clone was picked up a small number of times. In the same sample, other DNA sequences code for this CDR3. The chain links TRBV2 to TRBJ1-3, with D uncertain. The V end lost 6 bases, the J end lost 1 base, and 4 bases lay between the germline ends. This CDR3 region has 12 residues. The germline CDR1 and CDR2 sequences are SNHLY and FYNNEI. CDR3 DNA: TGTGCCAGCAGCGGGTCTGGAAACACCATATATTTT. This codes for CASSGSGNTIYF.

This clone was picked up one time. V gene TRBV30 combines with J gene TRBJ2-3, with D possibly matching TRBD1 (5 bases). Trimming shortened V by 4 bases and J by 4 bases, and 12 bases separated the two germline ends. This CDR3 has 13 residues. The germline V gene has CDR1 GTSNPN and CDR2 SVGIG (reference sequence). The CDR3 sequence: CAWTPGLSDTQYF. Written as DNA, the CDR3 is TGTGCCTGGACCCCAGGGTTATCAGATACGCAGTATTTT.

The sample holds one count of this clone. The chain links TRBV3-1 (or the pseudogene TRBV3-2) to TRBJ2-7; 8 positions agree with TRBD1. This CDR3 region has 15 residues. Germline values: CDR1 LGHDT, CDR2 YNNKEL (reference sequence). Trimming took 3 bases from V and 0 from J; bases not matched to a gene: 4. This chain's CDR3 is CASSHRGTGSYEQYF. As DNA, the CDR3 is TGTGCCAGCAGCCATCGGGGGACAGGCTCCTACGAGCAGTACTTC.

V and J are TRBV5-1 and TRBJ2-4, with TRBD1 matching 7 bases. Germline-derived CDR1 and CDR2 are SGHRS and YFSETQ. V dropped 4 bases and J dropped 0; count of bases not matched to a gene: 7. The CDR3 extends over 16 amino acids. The CDR3 is CASSNDRALAKNIQYF. The CDR3 DNA reads as TGCGCCAGCAGCAACGACAGGGCCCTAGCCAAAAACATTCAGTACTTC.

The chain couples TRBV15 to TRBJ1-1; tentative D call: TRBD1 (5 bases). Germline lookup yields CDR1 LNHNV and CDR2 YYDKDF (reference sequence). This CDR3 is built from 12 residues. The germline V and J ends were trimmed by 1 base and 8 bases, with 8 bases remaining between them. The CDR3 DNA sequence: TGTGCCACCAGCAGAGTTAGGGGAGAAGCTTTCTTT. It translates to CATSRVRGEAFF.

J is TRBJ2-3 and V is TRBV11-3; the match to TRBD2 covers 10 bases. J lost 5 bases, V lost 1 base, and 6 bases had no gene match. Germline V gene lookup returns CDR1 SGHNT and CDR2 YENEEA. The length of the CDR3 is 16 residues. CDR3 residues: CASSLGLAGDRDTQYF. Here the CDR3 DNA reads TGTGCCAGCAGCTTAGGTCTAGCGGGAGATAGAGATACGCAGTATTTT.

This clone has just a few counts. The chain has TRBV18 and TRBJ2-5; perhaps TRBD1 as D (6 bases). The CDR3 has 13 residues. CDR1 and CDR2 from the germline V gene are KGHSH and LQKENI. With 3 bases removed from V and 4 bases from J, the gap between germline ends came to 9 bases. The CDR3 coding sequence is TGTGCCAGCTCACCGCAGGGGTTAGAGACCCAGTACTTC. Protein: CASSPQGLETQYF. The full variable domain, in which reference TRBV18 and TRBJ2-5 provide the parts outside the CDR3, is NAGVMQNPRHLVRRRGQEARLRCSPMKGHSHVYWYRQLPEEGLKFMVYLQKENIIDESGMPKERFSAEFPKEGPSILRIQQVVRGDSAAYFCASSPQGLETQYFGPGTRLLVL.

The chain joins TRBV3-1 (or the pseudogene TRBV3-2) to TRBJ2-1, with TRBD2 matching 7 bases. Trimming at V came to 6 bases and at J to 4 bases, leaving 9 bases not matched to a gene. Per germline, CDR1 LGHDT and CDR2 YNNKEL (reference sequence). The CDR3 has 15 residues. The CDR3 DNA sequence: TGTGCCAGCAGTTTAGGGGCTAGCGGTTACAATGAGCAGTTCTTC. Translation: CASSLGASGYNEQFF.

Only one count was recorded for this clone. The chain couples TRBV2 to TRBJ1-3; 9 bases line up with TRBD1. The CDR3 sequence is 14 residues long. V was pared by 10 bases and J by 2 bases, with 6 bases of the junction left unmatched. Germline values: CDR1 SNHLY, CDR2 FYNNEI. CDR3 nucleotide sequence: TGTGCCACGACACAGGGGGCAGCTGGAAACACCATATATTTT. Its protein is CATTQGAAGNTIYF.

For the CDR3, the DNA is TGTGCCAGCAGGGGGTCTAGCGGGGCCGGTTGGAACACGAAGCAGTTCTTC. It codes for CASRGSSGAGWNTKQFF. The chain couples TRBV13 to TRBJ2-1, with TRBD2 matching 9 bases. Losses at the gene ends were 6 bases for V and 11 bases for J; bases not matched to a gene: 20. Looked up from germline, CDR1 is PRHDT and CDR2 is FYEKMQ (reference sequence). The CDR3 consists of 17 residues.

This clone was observed once. The chain links TRBV2 to TRBJ2-5, with TRBD2 matching 8 bases. Germline CDR1 and CDR2: SNHLY and FYNNEI. V lost 7 bases and J lost 5; bases outside the gene matches: 9. This CDR3 is built from 14 residues. The CDR3 DNA follows: TGTGCCAGCACCCCCGGGACTAGGGCGGAGACCCAGTACTTC. Amino acids: CASTPGTRAETQYF.

J is TRBJ2-3 and V is TRBV12-3 or TRBV12-4; D uncertain. There are 13 residues in the CDR3. Trimming took off 5 bases at V and 1 base at J, with 7 bases between the two ends. The CDR3 sequence is CASSPPGTDTQYF. CDR3 coding DNA: TGTGCCAGCAGTCCACCGGGCACAGATACGCAGTATTTT.

The J gene is TRBJ1-3, the V gene TRBV5-1, with D hard to call. The CDR3 runs to 14 residues. V shed 7 bases and J shed 0 bases, with 11 bases lying between them. Germline V gene lookup returns CDR1 SGHRS and CDR2 YFSETQ. This chain's CDR3 is CASRGFLSGNTIYF. CDR3 coding DNA: TGCGCCAGCCGAGGATTCCTCTCTGGAAACACCATATATTTT.

This clone came up once. The rearrangement links TRBV12-3 or TRBV12-4 to TRBJ2-1; D may be TRBD2 (5 bases). CDR3 length: 11 residues. With 8 bases removed from V and 7 bases from J, the gap between germline ends came to 9 bases. Here the CDR3 DNA reads TGTGCCAGCGGGAGACTAAATGAGCAGTTCTTC. This encodes CASGRLNEQFF.

The rearrangement uses TRBV7-8 and TRBJ2-5, with 8 bases lining up with TRBD1. The CDR3 has 16 residues. J lost 1 base, V lost 1 base, and 5 bases had no gene match. Germline V lookup: CDR1 SGHVS, CDR2 FQNEAQ. This CDR3 is CASSLVTGQVQETQYF. Here the CDR3 DNA reads TGTGCCAGCAGCTTAGTTACGGGACAGGTCCAAGAGACCCAGTACTTC.

The chain has TRBV27 and TRBJ2-7; 9 bases line up with TRBD1. CDR1 and CDR2 from the germline V gene are MNHEY and SMNVEV (reference sequence). The CDR3 length is 15 residues. The J segment lost 4 bases and the V segment lost 2 bases, leaving 6 bases of the junction unmatched. This chain's CDR3 is CASSLRQGGIYEQYF. DNA of the CDR3: TGTGCCAGCAGTTTAAGACAGGGGGGAATTTACGAGCAGTACTTC.

This chain uses TRBV18 with TRBJ1-3; a possible D gene is TRBD1 (6 bases). This CDR3 is built from 15 residues. With 3 bases removed from V and 3 bases from J, the gap between germline ends came to 12 bases. The germline CDR1 and CDR2 sequences are KGHSH and LQKENI. CDR3 coding DNA: TGTGCCAGCTCACCGTACTCAGGGGATGGAAACACCATATATTTT. The encoded protein is CASSPYSGDGNTIYF.